One and the same sample provided the 32 T cell receptor beta chains below, sequenced in a study of OX40 agonist ivuxolimab in advanced cancers. Some clones are missing from TCRdb's copy, which holds only in-frame ones; the method was immunoSEQ multiplex PCR. The table lists about 79,000 clones, roughly 88% of them singletons. The sequences come from CD4+ or CD8+ T cells sorted from blood, collected in a trial of the OX40 agonist ivuxolimab. All receptors derive from an adult with an advanced solid tumor such as melanoma, head and neck, liver or kidney cancer.

This clone was picked up one time. The CDR3 DNA is TGTGCCAGCAGTGACCGGGACAGGGCCTCACCCCTCCACTTT. Translating it yields CASSDRDRASPLHF. This chain links TRBV27 with TRBJ1-6; TRBD1 agrees at 9 bases. V shed 5 bases and J 10 bases; nucleotides not matched to a gene: 6. Germline V gene sequence: CDR1 MNHEY, CDR2 SMNVEV (reference sequence). CDR3 length: 14 amino acids.

The chain has TRBV5-4 and TRBJ2-5, with 9 bases fitting TRBD1. V trimming: 5 bases; J trimming: 2 bases; junction bases outside the gene matches: 7. CDR1 is SGHNT, CDR2 YYREEE, per germline (reference sequence). This CDR3 is built from 15 residues. In nucleotides, the CDR3 is TGTGCCAGCAGACCGGACAGGGGTCCACAAGAGACCCAGTACTTC. Translated, it gives CASRPDRGPQETQYF.

The chain links TRBV6-1 to TRBJ1-4; D perhaps matches TRBD1 (5 bases). Trimming took off 1 base at V and 5 bases at J, with 8 bases between the two ends. The CDR3 covers 14 residues. CDR1 MNHNS and CDR2 SASEGT come from the germline V gene. The CDR3: CASSEGGENEKLFF. The CDR3 region has the DNA TGTGCCAGCAGTGAAGGGGGCGAAAATGAAAAACTGTTTTTT.

This chain uses TRBV30 with TRBJ1-5; 8 positions agree with TRBD1. The germline V gene has CDR1 GTSNPN and CDR2 SVGIG (reference sequence). The V segment lost 7 bases and the J segment 5 bases; nucleotides outside the gene matches: 10. This CDR3 spans 14 amino acids. The CDR3 is CAYSRGHGDQPQHF. CDR3 nucleotide sequence: TGTGCCTATAGCAGGGGGCACGGAGATCAGCCCCAGCATTTT.

This chain joins TRBV2 and TRBJ1-1, with TRBD1 identical over 8 bases. The CDR3 loop spans 14 amino acids. The V segment lost 3 bases and the J segment 1 base; nucleotides outside the gene matches: 1. Germline V CDR1 and CDR2: SNHLY, FYNNEI. The CDR3 nucleotides read TGTGCCAGCAGTGACGGACAGGGGAACACTGAAGCTTTCTTT. Translation: CASSDGQGNTEAFF. Supplemented by reference TRBV2 and TRBJ1-1, the full variable domain reads EPEVTQTPSHQVTQMGQEVILRCVPISNHLYFYWYRQILGQKVEFLVSFYNNEISEKSEIFDDQFSVERPDGSNFTLKIRSTKLEDSAMYFCASSDGQGNTEAFFGQGTRLTVV.

The chain uses TRBV9 and TRBJ1-1, with TRBD1 as a possible D gene (5 bases). The CDR3 runs 15 residues. CDR1 is SGDLS and CDR2 is YYNGEE in the germline V gene. Trimming took off 0 bases at V and 5 bases at J, with 14 bases between the two ends. CDR3 sequence reads: CASSVGVMGQTEAFF. The CDR3 coding sequence is TGTGCCAGCAGCGTAGGAGTCATGGGGCAGACTGAAGCTTTCTTT. Full variable domain (outside the CDR3, taken from reference TRBV9 and TRBJ1-1): DSGVTQTPKHLITATGQRVTLRCSPRSGDLSVYWYQQSLDQGLQFLIQYYNGEERAKGNILERFSAQQFPDLHSELNLSSLELGDSALYFCASSVGVMGQTEAFFGQGTRLTVV.

The CDR3 loop reads CASSFGTSALSYNEQFF. The CDR3 DNA is TGCGCCAGCAGCTTTGGGACTAGCGCCCTCTCCTACAATGAGCAGTTCTTC. The chain has TRBV5-1 and TRBJ2-1; TRBD2 agrees at 10 bases. The CDR3 runs 17 residues. Germline CDR1 is SGHRS and CDR2 is YFSETQ. The ends lost 2 bases at V and 0 bases at J; junction bases unmatched: 5.

J is TRBJ2-7 and V is TRBV6-6, with no clear D. CDR3 size: 15 residues. The V and J ends lost 6 bases and 5 bases respectively, with 20 bases between them. CDR1 is MNHNY, CDR2 SVGAGI, per germline (reference sequence). Here the CDR3 reads CASSPSGSLLHEQYF. The CDR3 nucleotides read TGTGCCAGCAGCCCATCTGGTAGTCTATTGCACGAGCAGTACTTC.

The chain links TRBV5-1 to TRBJ2-5; D remains unclear. CDR3 size: 16 residues. Deletions cut 0 bases from V and 5 bases from J, with 17 bases between. Germline CDR1 and CDR2: SGHRS and YFSETQ. The CDR3 loop reads CASSLAGSQQGETQYF. CDR3 in DNA: TGCGCCAGCAGCTTGGCCGGAAGCCAACAAGGGGAGACCCAGTACTTC. Using reference TRBV5-1 and TRBJ2-5 for the parts outside the CDR3, the full variable domain is KAGVTQTPRYLIKTRGQQVTLSCSPISGHRSVSWYQQTPGQGLQFLFEYFSETQRNKGNFPGRFSGRQFSNSRSEMNVSTLELGDSALYLCASSLAGSQQGETQYFGPGTRLLVL.

The J gene is TRBJ2-1, the V gene TRBV7-8, with 8 bases fitting TRBD2. The length of the CDR3 is 15 residues. J was trimmed by 8 bases and V by 1 base; bases with no gene match: 7. Germline V lookup: CDR1 SGHVS, CDR2 FQNEAQ. This CDR3 is CASSLVWGLGDEQFF. In DNA, the CDR3 is TGTGCCAGCAGCTTAGTCTGGGGACTAGGCGATGAGCAGTTCTTC. Full variable domain (remainder filled in from reference TRBV7-8 and TRBJ2-1): GAGVSQSPRYKVAKRGQDVALRCDPISGHVSLFWYQQALGQGPEFLTYFQNEAQLDKSGLPSDRFFAERPEGSVSTLKIQRTQQEDSAVYLCASSLVWGLGDEQFFGPGTRLTVL.

The chain joins TRBV11-1 to TRBJ2-4; no clear D gene. Trimming pared 5 bases from V and 2 bases from J, leaving 7 bases between. CDR3 size: 13 residues. Germline V CDR1 and CDR2: SGHAT, FQDESV (reference sequence). CDR3: CASSPQTKNIQYF. In nucleotides, the CDR3 is TGTGCCAGCAGCCCACAAACCAAAAACATTCAGTACTTC.

The CDR3 region is CASSKEGGSNQPQHF. The CDR3 DNA reads as TGTGCCAGCAGCAAAGAGGGAGGTAGCAATCAGCCCCAGCATTTT. The J gene is TRBJ1-5, the V gene TRBV6-4; no clear D gene. The CDR3 consists of 15 residues. Germline assignment: CDR1 MRHNA and CDR2 SNTAGT. Trimming stripped 6 bases from V and 0 bases from J, with 12 bases between.

V is TRBV6-5 and J is TRBJ1-3; no reliable D call. The length of the CDR3 is 11 residues. Looked up from germline, CDR1 is MNHEY and CDR2 is SVGAGI. V was cut by 10 bases and J by 1 base, with 5 bases left in between. The CDR3: CATLSGNTIYF. The CDR3 DNA reads TGTGCCACGCTTTCTGGAAACACCATATATTTT.

The V gene is TRBV29-1, the J gene TRBJ2-3; TRBD2 matches 12 bases. The germline CDR1 and CDR2 sequences are SQVTM and ANQGSEA. J gave up 2 bases and V 1 base, and 10 bases lay outside the gene matches. The CDR3 contains 18 residues. This CDR3 reads CSVEGRRGTSGFTDTQYF. The CDR3 DNA follows: TGCAGCGTTGAAGGGCGTCGGGGGACTAGCGGGTTCACAGATACGCAGTATTTT.

The CDR3 is CASSFGSGRDRFNEKLFF. CDR3 nucleotide sequence: TGTGCCAGTAGTTTCGGGTCGGGCCGGGACCGTTTTAATGAAAAACTGTTTTTT. The chain employs TRBV19 and TRBJ1-4, with a weak D call TRBD1 (5 bases). CDR1 and CDR2 (germline): LNHDA, SQIVND (reference sequence). Trimming removed 5 bases from V and 4 bases from J, with 23 bases in between. The CDR3 has 18 amino acids.

This clone has a handful of counts. This chain connects TRBV18 to TRBJ1-1; D is unresolved. Germline lookup yields CDR1 KGHSH and CDR2 LQKENI. The CDR3 spans 13 residues. The V and J ends lost 4 bases and 1 base respectively, with 7 bases between them. In DNA form, the CDR3 reads TGTGCCAGCTCACAGGAAAGGAACACTGAAGCTTTCTTT. Translated, it gives CASSQERNTEAFF. The complete variable domain, with remaining parts taken from reference TRBV18 and TRBJ1-1, reads NAGVMQNPRHLVRRRGQEARLRCSPMKGHSHVYWYRQLPEEGLKFMVYLQKENIIDESGMPKERFSAEFPKEGPSILRIQQVVRGDSAAYFCASSQERNTEAFFGQGTRLTVV.

This clone was detected only once. The chain combines TRBV9 with TRBJ2-2; a weak D match, TRBD1 (5 bases). The CDR3 is made up of 14 amino acids. V was shortened by 4 bases and J by 6 bases, with 13 bases between the two germline ends. CDR1 SGDLS and CDR2 YYNGEE come from the germline V gene. DNA of the CDR3: TGTGCCAGCAGCATGCAGGGTATCTCCGGGGAGCTGTTTTTT. This codes for CASSMQGISGELFF.

The chain recombines TRBV28 with TRBJ1-1; D not resolved. This CDR3 spans 14 amino acids. CDR1 is MDHEN, CDR2 SYDVKM, per germline. The germline V and J ends were trimmed by 5 bases and 1 base, with 11 bases remaining between them. The CDR3 sequence: CASSLTATNTEAFF. The CDR3 nucleotides read TGTGCCAGCAGTCTTACAGCGACGAACACTGAAGCTTTCTTT.

The rearrangement uses TRBV5-4 and TRBJ1-3; perhaps TRBD1 as D (5 bases). This CDR3 spans 14 amino acids. V lost 2 bases to trimming and J lost 2 bases, with 8 bases between them. Germline V CDR1 and CDR2: SGHNT, YYREEE (reference sequence). CDR3 region: CASSFQGAGNTIYF. The CDR3 region has the DNA TGTGCCAGCAGCTTCCAGGGAGCTGGAAACACCATATATTTT. Filled out from reference TRBV5-4 and TRBJ1-3, the complete variable domain reads ETGVTQSPTHLIKTRGQQVTLRCSSQSGHNTVSWYQQALGQGPQFIFQYYREEENGRGNFPPRFSGLQFPNYSSELNVNALELDDSALYLCASSFQGAGNTIYFGEGSWLTVV.

The chain couples TRBV9 to TRBJ1-4; tentatively, D is TRBD1 (5 bases). Trimming shortened V by 3 bases and J by 5 bases, and 14 bases separated the two germline ends. CDR3 length equals 15 residues. Germline V gene lookup returns CDR1 SGDLS and CDR2 YYNGEE. The CDR3 DNA follows: TGTGCCAGCAGCGGCGGGGCCCGGGGCAATGAAAAACTGTTTTTT. The encoded protein is CASSGGARGNEKLFF.

CDR3 region: CASSSDGLGTEAFF. For the CDR3, the DNA is TGCGCCAGCAGCTCGGACGGGTTAGGCACTGAAGCTTTCTTT. J is TRBJ1-1 and V is TRBV5-1; D is ambiguous. Germline assignment: CDR1 SGHRS and CDR2 YFSETQ. There are 14 residues in the CDR3. Trimming took off 3 bases at V and 4 bases at J, with 13 bases between the two ends.

The chain employs TRBV6-5 and TRBJ2-2, with a tentative D call TRBD2 (6 bases). V lost 8 bases to trimming and J lost 1 base, with 8 bases between them. This CDR3 has 13 amino acids. The germline CDR1 and CDR2 sequences are MNHEY and SVGAGI. The CDR3 sequence is CASRRENTGELFF. The CDR3 nucleotides are TGTGCCAGCCGGCGGGAGAACACCGGGGAGCTGTTTTTT.

The rearrangement joins TRBV6-1 to TRBJ1-1; a possible D gene is TRBD1 (5 bases). Between the trimmed V and J ends, which lost 5 bases and 8 bases, there was a span of 9 bases. Germline V gene lookup returns CDR1 MNHNS and CDR2 SASEGT. The CDR3 consists of 11 residues. CDR3 sequence: CASSPRTEAFF. Here the CDR3 DNA reads TGTGCCAGCAGTCCTAGGACAGAAGCTTTCTTT.

Comments on this clone: At the DNA level, this CDR3 is encoded by other sequences in the same sample as well. This chain joins TRBV5-1 and TRBJ2-5; the match to TRBD2 covers 9 bases. Trimming cost V 0 bases and J 7 bases; bases outside gene matches: 10. CDR1 SGHRS and CDR2 YFSETQ come from the germline V gene. This CDR3 is built from 16 residues. CDR3 in amino acids: CASSLATAGGKVTQYF. CDR3 DNA: TGCGCCAGCAGCTTGGCTACGGCGGGAGGGAAGGTGACCCAGTACTTC.

This chain connects TRBV7-2 to TRBJ1-6; D is ambiguous. This CDR3 is 13 amino acids long. In germline, CDR1 is SGHTA, CDR2 FQGNSA. V gave up 2 bases and J gave up 7 bases, with 6 bases separating them. For the CDR3, the DNA is TGTGCCAGCAGCTTATCTCCGAATTCACCCCTCCACTTT. This gives the protein CASSLSPNSPLHF.

This chain joins TRBV6-4 and TRBJ2-1, with 7 nucleotides matching TRBD1. Germline V CDR1 and CDR2: MRHNA, SNTAGT. CDR3 length: 13 residues. V was clipped by 4 bases and J by 9 bases; unmatched bases: 6. The CDR3, as DNA: TGTGCCAGCAGTGTAAGAGGGGGCGGTGAGCAGTTCTTC. Translated, it gives CASSVRGGGEQFF.

The chain has TRBV19 and TRBJ2-5; no clear D. With 7 bases removed from V and 0 bases from J, the gap between germline ends came to 9 bases. The CDR3 consists of 13 residues. The V gene's germline CDR1 is LNHDA and CDR2 SQIVND (reference sequence). The CDR3 nucleotides are TGTGCCAGTAAGGCGGCAGACCAAGAGACCCAGTACTTC. It encodes CASKAADQETQYF.

The chain carries TRBV11-3 and TRBJ1-1; TRBD1 matches 8 bases. The junction had 2 bases not matched to a gene; V was cut back by 5 bases and J by 3 bases. The V gene's germline CDR1 is SGHNT and CDR2 YENEEA. This CDR3 contains 13 residues. For the CDR3, the DNA is TGTGCCAGCAGCCCACAGGGGGACACTGAAGCTTTCTTT. As protein: CASSPQGDTEAFF. The full variable domain, its missing parts supplied by reference TRBV11-3 and TRBJ1-1, is EAGVVQSPRYKIIEKKQPVAFWCNPISGHNTLYWYLQNLGQGPELLIRYENEEAVDDSQLPKDRFSAERLKGVDSTLKIQPAELGDSAVYLCASSPQGDTEAFFGQGTRLTVV.

This clone has only a few counts. The V call is TRBV5-5, the J call TRBJ2-2; D possibly corresponds to TRBD2 (6 bases). This CDR3 region has 14 residues. Germline CDR1 reads SGHKS; CDR2 reads YYEKEE (reference sequence). Trimming cost V 3 bases and J 3 bases, with 9 bases left between them. CDR3 sequence: CASSWTGDTGELFF. The DNA for the CDR3 is TGTGCCAGCAGCTGGACGGGAGACACCGGGGAGCTGTTTTTT.

Here the CDR3 reads CASSPPGNGENQPQHF. CDR3 coding DNA: TGTGCCAGCTCACCCCCAGGGAACGGGGAGAATCAGCCCCAGCATTTT. The chain is built from TRBV18 and TRBJ1-5; tentatively, D is TRBD1 (5 bases). Germline loops: CDR1 KGHSH, CDR2 LQKENI. V lost 3 bases and J 4 bases, leaving 16 bases between the germline ends. This CDR3 spans 16 amino acids.

This chain connects TRBV2 to TRBJ1-3; 7 nucleotides agree with TRBD1. CDR1 SNHLY and CDR2 FYNNEI come from the germline V gene. The CDR3 is 15 residues long. The V segment lost 2 bases and the J segment 4 bases; nucleotides outside the gene matches: 5. The CDR3 reads CASSEIQGTGNTIYF. CDR3 nucleotides: TGTGCCAGCAGTGAAATACAGGGGACAGGAAACACCATATATTTT. The whole variable domain, filled in from reference TRBV2 and TRBJ1-3, reads EPEVTQTPSHQVTQMGQEVILRCVPISNHLYFYWYRQILGQKVEFLVSFYNNEISEKSEIFDDQFSVERPDGSNFTLKIRSTKLEDSAMYFCASSEIQGTGNTIYFGEGSWLTVV.

The chain has TRBV10-3 and TRBJ2-7, with 8 bases fitting TRBD2. The length of the CDR3 is 15 residues. The ends lost 3 bases at V and 2 bases at J; junction bases unmatched: 6. Germline-derived CDR1 and CDR2 are ENHRY and SYGVKD. DNA of the CDR3: TGTGCCATCAGTGAAAAGACTAGCGTTGCCTACGAGCAGTACTTC. Its translation: CAISEKTSVAYEQYF.